This note documents a single TCR beta chain sequence. Antigen specificity is unknown. The data derive from a study of blood T cells in healthy people across ages. A second PCR, run for about 7 to 11 cycles, used a sample-barcoded 5' primer plus a J-beta primer mix. TCRdb reanalysed the 5' RACE reads using MiXCR and keeps one entry per CDR3 protein. This sample yields approximately 1.5 million distinct CDR3 sequences, of which under 55% are seen a single time; less than 5% belongs to the top ten. Regarding the study as a whole: TCR beta diversity, measured per million T cells, fell in a roughly linear way with age.

This CDR3 is built from 14 residues. Germline trimming cut 6 bases from V and 4 bases from J; bases unmatched to any gene: 10. Germline loops: CDR1 DFQATT, CDR2 SNEGSKA (reference sequence). The sequence came from a woman between 18 and 29 years old in good health. The chain joins TRBV20-1 to TRBJ1-2, with 8 nucleotides matching TRBD1. The source material was blood. Here the CDR3 DNA reads TGCAGTGCGGCAACAGGGGGTAGGGGCTATGGCTACACCTTC. Its protein is CSAATGGRGYGYTF.